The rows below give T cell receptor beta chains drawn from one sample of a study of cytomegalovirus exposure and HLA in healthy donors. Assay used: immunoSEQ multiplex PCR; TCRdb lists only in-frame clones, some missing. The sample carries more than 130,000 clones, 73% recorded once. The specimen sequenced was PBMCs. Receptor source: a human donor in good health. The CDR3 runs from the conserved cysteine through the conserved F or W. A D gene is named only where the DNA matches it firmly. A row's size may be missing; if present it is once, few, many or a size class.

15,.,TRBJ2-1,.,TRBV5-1,TGCGCCAGCAGCTTGGTGGTAGCGGCATGGGATGAGCAGTTCTTC,CASSLVVAAWDEQFF
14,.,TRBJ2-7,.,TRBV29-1,TGCAGCGTCACCCGCTCAGGGGACCCTTACGAGCAGTACTTC,CSVTRSGDPYEQYF
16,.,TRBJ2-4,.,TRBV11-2,TGTGCCAGCAGCCTACAGGGAGAAGTAGCCAAAAACATTCAGTACTTC,CASSLQGEVAKNIQYF
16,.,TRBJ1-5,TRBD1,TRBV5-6,TGTGCCAGCAGCTTGGGTTTCGGGACAGGGTTTCAGCCCCAGCATTTT,CASSLGFGTGFQPQHF
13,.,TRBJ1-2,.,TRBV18,TGTGCCAGCTCACCAAGCACAGGAGATGGCTACACCTTC,CASSPSTGDGYTF
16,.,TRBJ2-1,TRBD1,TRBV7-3,TGTGCCAGCAGCCCACACGCTGGGACAGAGAACAATGAGCAGTTCTTC,CASSPHAGTENNEQFF
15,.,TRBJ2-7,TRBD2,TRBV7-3,TGTGCCAGCAGCTTATGGGGCGGGAGCTCCTACGAGCAGTACTTC,CASSLWGGSSYEQYF
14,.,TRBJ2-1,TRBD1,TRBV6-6,TGTGCCAGCAGCGCGACAGGGTCGTACAATGAGCAGTTCTTC,CASSATGSYNEQFF
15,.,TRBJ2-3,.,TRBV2,TGTGCCAGCAGTAGCGGTGCCCCTAGCACAGATACGCAGTATTTT,CASSSGAPSTDTQYF
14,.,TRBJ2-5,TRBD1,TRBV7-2,TGTGCCAGCAGCCGCGACAGGGCCCAAGAGACCCAGTACTTC,CASSRDRAQETQYF
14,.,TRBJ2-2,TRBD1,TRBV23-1,TGCGCCATCGACCGGACAGGGAACACCGGGGAGCTGTTTTTT,CAIDRTGNTGELFF
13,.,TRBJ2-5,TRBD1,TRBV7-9,TGTGCCAGCAGCCCCCAGGGGGAGGAGACCCAGTACTTC,CASSPQGEETQYF
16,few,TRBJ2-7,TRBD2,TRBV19,TGTGCCAGTAGTACCGGGACTAGCGGAGCCTCCTACGAGCAGTACTTC,CASSTGTSGASYEQYF
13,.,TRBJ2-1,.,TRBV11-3,TGTGCCAGCAGCTTAGATCGCGACAATGAGCAGTTCTTC,CASSLDRDNEQFF
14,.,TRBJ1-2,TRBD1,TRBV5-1,TGCGCCAGCAGCTTGGGGGGGACAGGACCGGGCTACACCTTC,CASSLGGTGPGYTF
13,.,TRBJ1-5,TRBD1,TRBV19,TGTGCCAGTAATACAGGGGAGTCTCAGCCCCAGCATTTT,CASNTGESQPQHF
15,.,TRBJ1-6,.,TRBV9,TGTGCCAGCAGCCCAGCGGATAGGGTTGGGTCACCCCTCCACTTT,CASSPADRVGSPLHF
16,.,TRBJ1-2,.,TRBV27,TGTGCCAGCAGTTTTCAGGACCCGAGGGGACTCTACGGCTACACCTTC,CASSFQDPRGLYGYTF
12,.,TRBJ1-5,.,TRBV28,TGTGCTGGGGGGGAGAGCAATCAGCCCCAGCATTTT,CAGGESNQPQHF